The present entry profiles one TCR beta chain with its context. The antigen is not known. Sequencing targeted TCR beta in T cells from blood (CD8+ and CD4+). TEMRA cells were FACS-enriched, while CD8+ and CD4+ T cells were negatively isolated. Reverse transcription used about 0.45 to 1 ug RNA and random hexamers. Coverage of TCR beta CDR3 amplification by immunoSEQ multiplex PCR extended to 54 Vbeta and 13 Jbeta. One entry per CDR3 protein results from TCRdb running MiXCR on the immunoSEQ multiplex PCR reads. The data hold about 190,000 distinct CDR3 sequences, with 80% to 95% observed a single time. The data derive from a study of CD8 T cells in Susac syndrome. Overall study results and limits: Individuals included in the TCR sequencing and HLA analysis were acknowledged by the study to be relatively few in number.

This TCR was sampled from a human donor in good health. Sequencing was performed on CD4+ T cells from PBMCs.

The CDR3 sequence: CSAQRGNDEQFF. The DNA for the CDR3 is TGCAGTGCGCAGCGGGGTAACGATGAGCAGTTCTTC. The chain uses TRBV20-1 and TRBJ2-1, with TRBD2 identical over 7 bases. V lost 6 bases, J lost 8 bases, and 7 bases stayed unmatched. Germline values: CDR1 DFQATT, CDR2 SNEGSKA (reference sequence). CDR3 length: 12 residues.